The present entry profiles one TCR beta chain with its context. TCRdb re-derived calls from the reads in MiXCR, one entry per CDR3 protein. The sample lists under 15,000 distinct CDR3 sequences, under 30% occurring once. The source of the sample is a study of liver allograft versus peripheral blood T cells. Study context: Repertoires from peripheral blood of liver transplant recipients were compared with those inside their transplanted livers.

This clonotype was obtained from a human patient who had a liver transplant. The graft donor may be the source of some T cells.

The CDR3 loop is CASSLTPGQGSDQPQHF. The CDR3 DNA reads TGTGCCAGCTCACTCACACCCGGACAAGGGAGCGATCAGCCCCAGCATTTT. The V gene is TRBV18, the J gene TRBJ1-5; tentative D call: TRBD1 (5 bases). The CDR3 is 17 residues long. Germline V gives CDR1 KGHSH, CDR2 LQKENI. V was cut by 4 bases and J by 5 bases, with 21 bases left in between.